This is a list of T cell receptor beta chains from one sample in a study of CD8+ T cells in alopecia areata. Measured with immunoSEQ multiplex PCR; TCRdb has only the in-frame clones, and not every one. The table includes 200,000 to 250,000 clones, about two fifths detected once. The source material was CD4+ T cells sorted from blood, sampled at approximately week 34, from a patient treated with tofacitinib. All receptors come from a human donor with alopecia areata. CDR3s include the opening cysteine and the closing phenylalanine or tryptophan. A D gene is named only where the DNA matches it firmly. The size field is filled for only some rows; it gives once, few, many or a size class.

abundance: NA
v_gene: TRBV27
d_gene: TRBD1
j_gene: TRBJ2-3
CDR3aa: CASSSSTGSFLDTQYF
CDR3nt: TGTGCCAGCAGTTCATCGACAGGGTCTTTTTTAGATACGCAGTATTTT

abundance: few
v_gene: TRBV2
d_gene: NA
j_gene: TRBJ2-1
CDR3aa: CASRGFGGATYNEQFF
CDR3nt: TGTGCCAGCAGAGGCTTTGGGGGGGCCACCTACAATGAGCAGTTCTTC

abundance: NA
v_gene: TRBV6-5
d_gene: NA
j_gene: TRBJ2-7
CDR3aa: CASSFSGGSYEQYF
CDR3nt: TGTGCCAGCAGTTTCTCGGGCGGTTCCTACGAGCAGTACTTC

abundance: once
v_gene: TRBV6-5
d_gene: NA
j_gene: TRBJ1-1
CDR3aa: CASSHRVVTEAFF
CDR3nt: TGTGCCAGCAGCCACAGGGTAGTCACTGAAGCTTTCTTT

abundance: NA
v_gene: TRBV30
d_gene: NA
j_gene: TRBJ2-7
CDR3aa: CAWTSKGSYEQYF
CDR3nt: TGTGCCTGGACTTCTAAGGGGAGTTACGAGCAGTACTTC

abundance: NA
v_gene: TRBV4-1
d_gene: NA
j_gene: TRBJ1-5
CDR3aa: CASSQLGPRVGPQHF
CDR3nt: TGCGCCAGCAGCCAGCTCGGGCCTCGGGTAGGGCCCCAGCATTTT

abundance: once
v_gene: TRBV7-9
d_gene: NA
j_gene: TRBJ2-7
CDR3aa: CASTREATYEQYF
CDR3nt: TGTGCCAGCACCCGCGAGGCTACCTACGAGCAGTACTTC

abundance: few
v_gene: TRBV5-1
d_gene: TRBD1
j_gene: TRBJ2-7
CDR3aa: CASSLVGQGAEQYF
CDR3nt: TGCGCCAGCAGCTTGGTGGGACAGGGGGCCGAGCAGTACTTC

abundance: NA
v_gene: TRBV2
d_gene: NA
j_gene: TRBJ2-7
CDR3aa: CASHEGQGSGEQYF
CDR3nt: TGTGCCAGCCATGAGGGGCAGGGGAGCGGCGAGCAGTACTTC

abundance: NA
v_gene: TRBV5-1
d_gene: NA
j_gene: TRBJ2-3
CDR3aa: CASSSIGSRTDTQYF
CDR3nt: TGCGCCAGCAGCTCCATTGGGAGTAGGACAGATACGCAGTATTTT

abundance: many
v_gene: TRBV7-2
d_gene: NA
j_gene: TRBJ2-1
CDR3aa: CASSRSSSYNEQFF
CDR3nt: TGTGCCAGCAGTAGAAGTAGCTCCTACAATGAGCAGTTCTTC

abundance: NA
v_gene: TRBV19
d_gene: TRBD1
j_gene: TRBJ2-1
CDR3aa: CASSPRDRVRDEQFF
CDR3nt: TGTGCCAGTAGTCCCCGGGACAGGGTAAGAGATGAGCAGTTCTTC

abundance: NA
v_gene: TRBV9
d_gene: NA
j_gene: TRBJ2-3
CDR3aa: CASSVEASSEGTDTQYF
CDR3nt: TGTGCCAGCAGCGTAGAGGCTAGCTCAGAGGGGACAGATACGCAGTATTTT

abundance: NA
v_gene: TRBV5-1
d_gene: TRBD1
j_gene: TRBJ2-7
CDR3aa: CASSPGQGLNEQYF
CDR3nt: TGCGCCAGCAGCCCGGGACAGGGTCTCAACGAGCAGTACTTC

abundance: few
v_gene: TRBV2
d_gene: TRBD1
j_gene: TRBJ1-2
CDR3aa: CASSGGYTF
CDR3nt: TGTGCCAGCTCAGGGGGGTACACCTTC

abundance: NA
v_gene: TRBV7-9
d_gene: NA
j_gene: TRBJ1-1
CDR3aa: CASSLGRETEAFF
CDR3nt: TGTGCCAGCAGCTTAGGTCGAGAGACTGAAGCTTTCTTT

abundance: NA
v_gene: TRBV30
d_gene: NA
j_gene: TRBJ1-1
CDR3aa: CACIRDGRGTEAFF
CDR3nt: TGTGCCTGTATTCGGGACGGGAGAGGAACTGAAGCTTTCTTT

abundance: few
v_gene: TRBV11-2
d_gene: TRBD1
j_gene: TRBJ1-3
CDR3aa: CASSIQGFGNTIYF
CDR3nt: TGTGCCAGCAGCATACAGGGGTTTGGAAACACCATATATTTT

abundance: NA
v_gene: TRBV7-9
d_gene: NA
j_gene: TRBJ2-4
CDR3aa: CASSLAGVGLEDIQYF
CDR3nt: TGTGCCAGCAGCTTAGCGGGAGTAGGGTTGGAGGACATTCAGTACTTC

abundance: many
v_gene: TRBV7-9
d_gene: TRBD1
j_gene: TRBJ1-2
CDR3aa: CASSFSGGTGGYTF
CDR3nt: TGTGCCAGCAGCTTTTCAGGGGGAACAGGTGGCTACACCTTC